Listed below are T cell receptor beta chains from one sample, sequenced in a study of neoadjuvant anti-PD-1 for oral cavity cancer. TCRdb keeps only in-frame clones here, not all; method: immunoSEQ multiplex PCR. The sample records more than 11,000 clones, around three quarters being singletons. The sequencing used PBMCs, collected after nivolumab (anti-PD-1) treatment. Every receptor here comes from a person aged 40 to 85 with oral cavity squamous cell carcinoma. The CDR3 runs from the conserved cysteine through the conserved F or W. D genes are given only for firm matches. Rows give clone size only sometimes, using once, few, many, or a class for an expanded clone.

clone size: -
V gene: TRBV14
J gene: TRBJ1-2
D gene: -
CDR3 DNA: TGTGCCAGCAGCCAAGGGGGCACTCCAGGCTATGGCTACACCTTC
CDR3 protein: CASSQGGTPGYGYTF

clone size: -
V gene: TRBV7-9
J gene: TRBJ2-4
D gene: -
CDR3 DNA: TGTGCCAGCAGCTTAATTTCCGAGGACATTCAGTACTTC
CDR3 protein: CASSLISEDIQYF

clone size: -
V gene: TRBV19
J gene: TRBJ2-1
D gene: -
CDR3 DNA: TGTGCCACCTCGATAAACAACAATGAGCAGTTCTTC
CDR3 protein: CATSINNNEQFF

clone size: -
V gene: TRBV5-1
J gene: TRBJ1-2
D gene: -
CDR3 DNA: TGCGCCAGCAGCTCCCAGGGGCACTATGGCTACACCTTC
CDR3 protein: CASSSQGHYGYTF

clone size: few
V gene: TRBV7-2
J gene: TRBJ1-3
D gene: -
CDR3 DNA: TGTGCCAGCAGCTTAGGCGTAACCATATATTTT
CDR3 protein: CASSLGVTIYF

clone size: -
V gene: TRBV5-4
J gene: TRBJ2-1
D gene: -
CDR3 DNA: TGTGCCAGCAGCACTGGGGTGCGGGGCCGTTACAATGAGCAGTTCTTC
CDR3 protein: CASSTGVRGRYNEQFF

clone size: -
V gene: TRBV6-5
J gene: TRBJ1-5
D gene: -
CDR3 DNA: TGTGCCAGCAAACAGGGTAATCAGCCCCAGCATTTT
CDR3 protein: CASKQGNQPQHF

clone size: few
V gene: TRBV5-5
J gene: TRBJ2-2
D gene: -
CDR3 DNA: TGTGCCAGCAGCTTCGGCGCGGGAACCGGGGAGCTGTTTTTT
CDR3 protein: CASSFGAGTGELFF

clone size: -
V gene: TRBV25-1
J gene: TRBJ1-5
D gene: -
CDR3 DNA: TGTGCCAGCAGTTTCGGGAGCAATCAGCCCCAGCATTTT
CDR3 protein: CASSFGSNQPQHF

clone size: -
V gene: TRBV10-3
J gene: TRBJ1-1
D gene: -
CDR3 DNA: TGTGCCATCAGTGAGTCGTCTCCGGCTGAAGCTTTCTTT
CDR3 protein: CAISESSPAEAFF

clone size: -
V gene: TRBV7-8
J gene: TRBJ2-5
D gene: -
CDR3 DNA: TGTGCCAGCAGCTTAGTGGGTCGGTTAGCAAACCAAGAGACCCAGTACTTC
CDR3 protein: CASSLVGRLANQETQYF

clone size: few
V gene: TRBV30
J gene: TRBJ1-1
D gene: -
CDR3 DNA: TGTGCCTGGAATGGGGTCACTGAAGCTTTCTTT
CDR3 protein: CAWNGVTEAFF

clone size: -
V gene: TRBV18
J gene: TRBJ2-7
D gene: -
CDR3 DNA: TGTGCCAGCTCACCAGGGGGGACCGAGCAGTACTTC
CDR3 protein: CASSPGGTEQYF

clone size: -
V gene: TRBV30
J gene: TRBJ1-5
D gene: TRBD1
CDR3 DNA: TGTGCCTGGAGTCCGGGACAGGGGGCAAATCAGCCCCAGCATTTT
CDR3 protein: CAWSPGQGANQPQHF

clone size: -
V gene: TRBV6-5
J gene: TRBJ1-1
D gene: -
CDR3 DNA: TGTGCCAGCACCCCCCTCGGAGGACTATCTGAAGCTTTCTTT
CDR3 protein: CASTPLGGLSEAFF

clone size: -
V gene: TRBV10-3
J gene: TRBJ1-4
D gene: -
CDR3 DNA: TGTGCCATCAGTGAGTCGATAGGGGCGAATGAAAAACTGTTTTTT
CDR3 protein: CAISESIGANEKLFF

clone size: -
V gene: TRBV27
J gene: TRBJ2-7
D gene: -
CDR3 DNA: TGTGCCAGCAGTTCGGTGGGGTACGAGCAGTACTTC
CDR3 protein: CASSSVGYEQYF

clone size: few
V gene: TRBV9
J gene: TRBJ2-7
D gene: TRBD2
CDR3 DNA: TGTGCCAGCAGCGTAGCGGCTAGCGGCCCCTACGAGCAGTACTTC
CDR3 protein: CASSVAASGPYEQYF

clone size: -
V gene: TRBV5-1
J gene: TRBJ1-4
D gene: -
CDR3 DNA: TGCGCCAGCAGCTTGAGGGGTATAGAGGAAAAACTGTTTTTT
CDR3 protein: CASSLRGIEEKLFF

clone size: once
V gene: TRBV30
J gene: TRBJ2-7
D gene: -
CDR3 DNA: TGTGCCTGGAGGGAGGCGCGTCAGCGCGGCGAGCAGTACTTC
CDR3 protein: CAWREARQRGEQYF

clone size: -
V gene: TRBV20-1
J gene: TRBJ2-5
D gene: -
CDR3 DNA: TGCAGTGCTGTAGGATTGGAGACCCAGTACTTC
CDR3 protein: CSAVGLETQYF

clone size: -
V gene: TRBV21-1
J gene: TRBJ2-6
D gene: -
CDR3 DNA: TGTGCCAGCAGCTCCGAGGGCAATCCGAGCTCTGGGGCCAACGTCCTGACTTTC
CDR3 protein: CASSSEGNPSSGANVLTF

clone size: -
V gene: TRBV30
J gene: TRBJ1-5
D gene: -
CDR3 DNA: TGTGCCTGGAACCTCGGGGGAAGCAATCAGCCCCAGCATTTT
CDR3 protein: CAWNLGGSNQPQHF

clone size: -
V gene: TRBV6-1
J gene: TRBJ1-1
D gene: -
CDR3 DNA: TGTGCCAGCAGCCTAGTGACAGGATTTACTGAAGCTTTCTTT
CDR3 protein: CASSLVTGFTEAFF

clone size: once
V gene: TRBV5-6
J gene: TRBJ1-5
D gene: -
CDR3 DNA: TGTGCCAGCAGCTTGAGGGGGTATGGCCAGCCCCAGCATTTT
CDR3 protein: CASSLRGYGQPQHF

clone size: -
V gene: TRBV29-1
J gene: TRBJ1-1
D gene: TRBD1
CDR3 DNA: TGCAGCGGTATGGGACAGGGGGCAATTGAAGCTTTCTTT
CDR3 protein: CSGMGQGAIEAFF

clone size: -
V gene: TRBV11-3
J gene: TRBJ1-1
D gene: -
CDR3 DNA: TGTGCCAGCAGCTTAGGGTCAGGGAGTGGAACTGAAGCTTTCTTT
CDR3 protein: CASSLGSGSGTEAFF

clone size: -
V gene: TRBV10-1
J gene: TRBJ2-7
D gene: TRBD1
CDR3 DNA: TGCGCCGGCCGGAACAGGGGCCCTCTTTCCTACGAGCAGTACTTC
CDR3 protein: CAGRNRGPLSYEQYF

clone size: -
V gene: TRBV7-6
J gene: TRBJ2-5
D gene: -
CDR3 DNA: TGTGCCAGCAGCCCAGAGGTCGGTAGCGAGACCCAGTACTTC
CDR3 protein: CASSPEVGSETQYF

clone size: -
V gene: TRBV6-6
J gene: TRBJ1-2
D gene: TRBD1
CDR3 DNA: TGTGCCAGCGCCGGACAGGGGGATTATGGCTACACCTTC
CDR3 protein: CASAGQGDYGYTF

clone size: -
V gene: TRBV29-1
J gene: TRBJ1-5
D gene: -
CDR3 DNA: TGCAGCGTTCTCCTAGGACGGGACAATCAGCCCCAGCATTTT
CDR3 protein: CSVLLGRDNQPQHF

clone size: -
V gene: TRBV4-1
J gene: TRBJ2-7
D gene: -
CDR3 DNA: TGCGCCAGCAGCCCGGACGGGTTCTCTGGGGAGCAGTACTTC
CDR3 protein: CASSPDGFSGEQYF

clone size: -
V gene: TRBV6-5
J gene: TRBJ1-1
D gene: TRBD1
CDR3 DNA: TGTGCCAGCAGTTTCCAACAGGGGAGGAGCACTGAAGCTTTCTTT
CDR3 protein: CASSFQQGRSTEAFF

clone size: -
V gene: TRBV5-4
J gene: TRBJ1-3
D gene: -
CDR3 DNA: TGTGCCAGCAGCCGGACGGGCGACTCTGGAAACACCATATATTTT
CDR3 protein: CASSRTGDSGNTIYF

clone size: -
V gene: TRBV5-1
J gene: TRBJ2-2
D gene: -
CDR3 DNA: TGCGCCAGCAGCTTGGGGCAGGGCGTGAACACCGGGGAGCTGTTTTTT
CDR3 protein: CASSLGQGVNTGELFF

clone size: -
V gene: TRBV7-8
J gene: TRBJ2-5
D gene: TRBD1
CDR3 DNA: TGTGCCAGCAGCCCTGGGACAGGGGGGGGGATCACCCAGTACTTC
CDR3 protein: CASSPGTGGGITQYF

clone size: -
V gene: TRBV30
J gene: TRBJ2-7
D gene: -
CDR3 DNA: TGTGCCTGGAGTTCGGGGGTCTCCTACGAGCAGTACTTC
CDR3 protein: CAWSSGVSYEQYF